Following are 10 T cell receptor beta chains from one sample sequenced in a study of T cells after posttransplantation cyclophosphamide. TCRdb's table, derived via immunoSEQ multiplex PCR, lists solely in-frame clones and lacks some. The repertoire holds about 52,000 clones, with approximately 94% as singletons. Sequencing input: PBMCs. The receptor source for this set is a woman in her twenties or thirties in good health and a related stem cell transplant donor.

The V gene is TRBV19, the J gene TRBJ2-1, with TRBD1 matching over 8 bases. V lost 6 bases to trimming and J lost 8 bases; unmatched junction nucleotides: 15. The length of the CDR3 is 16 residues. CDR1 and CDR2 from the germline V gene are LNHDA and SQIVND (reference sequence). The CDR3 DNA reads TGTGCCAGTAGCCGCCCCCCGGGACAGGTTATGCATGAGCAGTTCTTC. Protein: CASSRPPGQVMHEQFF.

The rearrangement links TRBV27 to TRBJ1-2; D is perhaps TRBD1 (6 bases). CDR3 size: 15 residues. The V end lost 7 bases, the J end lost 4 bases, and 19 bases lay between the germline ends. CDR1 and CDR2 from the germline V gene are MNHEY and SMNVEV (reference sequence). The CDR3 coding sequence is TGTGCCAGCACCTCCCGGACAGATTCCTCCTATGGCTACACCTTC. Translated, it gives CASTSRTDSSYGYTF.

The chain is built from TRBV6-1 and TRBJ1-1; D is ambiguous. V lost 3 bases to trimming and J lost 1 base, with 6 bases between them. From germline, CDR1 is MNHNS and CDR2 SASEGT. CDR3 size: 13 residues. DNA of the CDR3: TGTGCCAGCAGTGACAGGCGGAACACTGAAGCTTTCTTT. Translating gives CASSDRRNTEAFF.

This clone came up once. The chain has TRBV7-3 and TRBJ1-2; TRBD1 is a possible D gene (5 bases). V was cut by 5 bases and J by 8 bases, with 18 bases left in between. Per the germline V gene, CDR1 is SGHTA and CDR2 is FQGTGA. The CDR3 is 14 amino acids. The CDR3 DNA reads TGTGCCAGCAGCCCGGGGGACCGCCGAGGGGGCTACACCTTC. It codes for CASSPGDRRGGYTF.

The chain has TRBV30 and TRBJ1-1, with TRBD1 as a possible D gene (5 bases). In germline, CDR1 is GTSNPN, CDR2 SVGIG (reference sequence). The CDR3 sequence is 14 residues long. Trimming pared 3 bases from V and 2 bases from J, leaving 13 bases between. The CDR3: CAWRKDQGNTEAFF. CDR3 nucleotides: TGTGCCTGGAGGAAAGATCAGGGAAACACTGAAGCTTTCTTT.

The chain recombines TRBV4-1 with TRBJ2-3, with no clear D. The CDR3 length is 16 residues. V was shortened by 0 bases and J by 0 bases, with 10 bases between the two germline ends. Germline V gives CDR1 MGHRA, CDR2 YSYEKL. The CDR3 sequence is CASSQDRRLSTDTQYF. The CDR3 coding sequence is TGCGCCAGCAGCCAAGATCGGAGACTTAGCACAGATACGCAGTATTTT.

The chain couples TRBV6-5 to TRBJ1-1, with D possibly being TRBD1 (6 bases). Trimming stripped 6 bases from V and 1 base from J, with 15 bases between. The CDR3 runs 15 residues. In germline, CDR1 is MNHEY, CDR2 SVGAGI. CDR3 sequence: CASSPNYRANTEAFF. CDR3 DNA: TGTGCCAGCAGCCCGAATTACAGGGCGAACACTGAAGCTTTCTTT.

The J gene is TRBJ2-7, the V gene TRBV2; D possibly corresponds to TRBD2 (7 bases). Between the trimmed V and J ends, which lost 4 bases and 3 bases, there was a span of 13 bases. Germline V CDR1 and CDR2: SNHLY, FYNNEI. The CDR3 length is 14 residues. DNA for the CDR3: TGTGCCAGCAGTGGAGCGGGACAAGTCTACGAGCAGTACTTC. Its protein is CASSGAGQVYEQYF.

V gene TRBV2 combines with J gene TRBJ1-3; D uncertain. The CDR3 is 15 amino acids. Germline-derived CDR1 and CDR2 are SNHLY and FYNNEI. Trimming left V 6 bases short and J 4 bases short, with 16 bases between. The CDR3 region is CASRRPYSAGNTIYF. In nucleotides, the CDR3 is TGTGCCAGCAGGAGGCCGTATTCAGCGGGAAACACCATATATTTT.

CDR3 DNA sequence: TGTGCCAGCAGCCAATCTGGAGGGATCGATGAGCAGTTCTTC. Protein sequence: CASSQSGGIDEQFF. This rearrangement joins TRBV16 to TRBJ2-1; tentatively, D is TRBD2 (6 bases). V lost 0 bases, J lost 8 bases, and 11 bases lay in between. The CDR3 consists of 14 residues. Germline assignment: CDR1 KGHSY and CDR2 FQNENV.